These 10 T cell receptor beta chains came from one sample sequenced in a study of tissue T cells after allogeneic stem cell transplantation. Described time point: mouse harvest day 14 after allogeneic transplant. Each mouse received 10^7 T-cell-depleted marrow cells plus 10^6 splenic CD5+ T cells by tail vein. Method: immunoSEQ multiplex PCR; TCRdb's copy keeps in-frame clones and lacks some. Here the sample spans about 2,900 clones, about 50% being singletons. Material for sequencing was gut tissue. These TCRs come from a female BALB/c mouse given C57BL/6 T cells with graft-versus-host disease after an allogeneic hematopoietic cell transplant.

Notes on this clone: The gene names here belong to mouse. The observed sequence ends 1 residue before the CDR3 terminus, with the missing tail filled in from the germline J gene. The chain is built from TRBV26 and TRBJ1-1; D is possibly TRBD1 (6 bases). The CDR3 extends over 14 amino acids. Trimming took 7 bases from V and 0 from J, leaving 12 bases between them. CDR1 and CDR2 from the germline V gene are KGHPV and FQNQEV (reference sequence). The CDR3 bases that were read are TGTGCCAGCACCCTCAGGGGAGCAAACACAGAAGTCTTC. Protein sequence: CASTLRGANTEVF. The whole CDR3 protein reads CASTLRGANTEVFF. Using reference TRBV26 and TRBJ1-1 for the parts outside the CDR3, the full variable domain is NSKVIQTPRYLVKGQGQKAKMRCIPEKGHPVVFWYQQNKNNEFKFLINFQNQEVLQQIDMTEKRFSAECPSNSPCSLEIQSSEAGDSALYLCASTLRGANTEVFFGKGTRLTVV.

With regard to this clone: Genes here carry mouse names. The CDR3 end lies 1 residue beyond the end of the read and is filled in from the germline J gene. V is TRBV26 and J is TRBJ2-5; possible D gene TRBD1, 6 bases. CDR1 is KGHPV and CDR2 is FQNQEV in the germline V gene (reference sequence). CDR3 length equals 13 residues. The V gene lost 2 bases and the J gene lost 4 bases, with 7 bases spanning the gap. The part of the CDR3 DNA that was read is TGTGCCAGCAGTCTGAACAGGGAAGACACCCAGTAC. Protein product: CASSLNREDTQY. The entire CDR3 protein is CASSLNREDTQYF.

Remarks on this clone: Mouse gene names and germline throughout. Coverage ceases 1 residue before the CDR3 finishes, and the germline J gene fills in the end. The J gene is TRBJ1-5, the V gene TRBV26; D call uncertain. The CDR3 contains 12 residues. CDR1 is KGHPV and CDR2 is FQNQEV in the germline V gene (reference sequence). V gave up 0 bases and J gave up 7 bases, with 4 bases separating them. CDR3 DNA (partial): TGTGCCAGCAGTCTGTCGGGACAGGCTCCGCTT. This translates into CASSLSGQAPL. The whole CDR3 protein reads CASSLSGQAPLF.

A few counts support this clone. Gene names and germline match the mouse. The read ends 1 residue shy of where the CDR3 ends; the end is completed using the germline J gene. This chain joins TRBV31 and TRBJ2-7; either TRBD1 or TRBD2 may fit D (5 bases each). Germline-derived CDR1 and CDR2 are GKSSPN and SITVG. CDR3 length equals 12 residues. The V end lost 2 bases, the J end lost 3 bases, and 8 bases lay between the germline ends. The CDR3 here is CAWSGDGYEQYF. Partial CDR3 DNA: TGTGCCTGGAGTGGGGACGGCTATGAACAGTAC.

This clone rates as medium-sized. The genes are named according to mouse. The CDR3 end lies 1 residue beyond the end of the read and is filled in from the germline J gene. The J gene is TRBJ1-4, the V gene TRBV12-2; TRBD1 matches at 7 bases. The CDR3 runs to 15 residues. The V segment lost 0 bases and the J segment 3 bases; nucleotides outside the gene matches: 3. The V gene's germline CDR1 is SGHLS and CDR2 HYDKME. The CDR3 bases that were read are TGTGCCAGCTCTCTCGAGGGGGCGCCCAACGAAAGATTATTT. Residues: CASSLEGAPNERLF. The entire CDR3 sequence reads CASSLEGAPNERLFF.

This clone came up a few times. Genes here carry mouse names. Read data end 1 residue before the CDR3 end; the end is taken from the germline J gene. V is TRBV26 and J is TRBJ1-4; D is uncertain. V was clipped by 4 bases and J by 0 bases, with 6 bases between them. The germline CDR1 and CDR2 sequences are KGHPV and FQNQEV (reference sequence). This CDR3 is 14 amino acids long. CDR3 in amino acids: CASSQPFSNERLFF. The DNA read from the CDR3 is TGTGCCAGCAGTCAACCGTTTTCCAACGAAAGATTATTT.

This clone was recorded a few times. Each gene name is a mouse one. The CDR3 end lies 1 residue beyond the end of the read and is filled in from the germline J gene. The chain joins TRBV12-1 to TRBJ2-1, with TRBD1 matching over 10 bases. The J segment lost 2 bases and the V segment lost 2 bases, leaving 5 bases of the junction unmatched. This CDR3 comprises 16 residues. Germline loops: CDR1 SGHSN, CDR2 HYEKVE. The CDR3 bases that were read are TGTGCCAGCTCTCGACAGGGGGCGCGTCACTATGCTGAGCAGTTC. Translation: CASSRQGARHYAEQF. The CDR3 reads in full as CASSRQGARHYAEQFF.

As to this clone: Germline and genes here are mouse. The CDR3 is cut off 1 residue early in the read; its end comes from the germline J gene. This chain links TRBV19 with TRBJ2-2, with TRBD1 matching over 7 bases. The CDR3 is 14 residues long. Germline V CDR1 and CDR2: FNHDT, SITEND (reference sequence). V dropped 3 bases and J dropped 2; count of bases not matched to a gene: 1. This CDR3 reads CASSRGQNTGQLYF. The CDR3 bases that were read are TGTGCCAGCAGTAGGGGACAGAACACCGGGCAGCTCTAC.

This clone is a singleton in its sample. All gene names here are mouse names. The observed sequence ends 1 residue before the CDR3 terminus, with the missing tail filled in from the germline J gene. V is TRBV13-2 and J is TRBJ1-3; D is uncertain. The CDR3 is made up of 13 amino acids. V was cut by 0 bases and J by 2 bases, with 3 bases left in between. Germline values: CDR1 NNHNN, CDR2 SYGAGS (reference sequence). CDR3 DNA, as far as it was read: TGTGCCAGCGGTGATGGGGCTGGAAATACGCTCTAT. This sequence encodes CASGDGAGNTLY. The complete CDR3 sequence is CASGDGAGNTLYF.

This clone was recorded a few times. Gene names are mouse gene names. The read comes to an end 1 residue before the CDR3 does, leaving the germline J gene to fill in the end. The chain uses TRBV14 and TRBJ2-7; 9 bases are shared with TRBD1. The junction had 0 bases not matched to a gene; V was cut back by 2 bases and J by 3 bases. Looked up from germline, CDR1 is SGHDT and CDR2 is FRDEAV. This CDR3 spans 13 amino acids. The sequenced CDR3 bases are TGTGCCAGCAGTTTGACAGGGGGCTATGAACAGTAC. This sequence encodes CASSLTGGYEQY. The complete CDR3 reads CASSLTGGYEQYF. Complete variable domain (other parts from reference TRBV14 and TRBJ2-7): EAGVTQSPRYAVLQEGQAVSFWCDPISGHDTLYWYQQPRDQGPQLLVYFRDEAVIDNSQLPSDRFSAVRPKGTNSTLKIQSAKQGDTATYLCASSLTGGYEQYFGPGTRLTVL.